The source of this T cell receptor (beta chain) is a study of tissue T cells after allogeneic stem cell transplantation (dated by TCRdb to between 2020 and 2023). At the level of the whole study: Using research autopsies of patients with and without GVHD, plus mouse models of GVHD, the study profiled TCR beta repertoires across many tissues. The human arm was a prospective observational study without blinding or randomization. Overall study results and their limits: The study did not determine which tissue TCRs were alloreactive or antigen-specific, and some clones might have been persisting host cells. Sampling depth was acknowledged as a limitation, and the patient cohort was both small and clinically heterogeneous. In both patients and mice, T cells from blood and spleen covered only a limited part of the TCR repertoire found in tissues. Only a few T cell clones appeared in more than one patient, yet motif-based clustering showed tissue-specific repertoire signatures that were shared between patients. Within patients, how anatomically similar tissues were was a major factor shaping TCR repertoire composition, regardless of disease or transplant status.

From a lookup of the germline V gene, CDR1 and CDR2 are GKSSPN and SITVG. CDR3 length: 16 amino acids, cysteine to phenylalanine. Only the CDR3 bases that were read are kept: 45 of them, in frame from base 1. V is cut back by 0 bases and J by 0 bases, with 3 bases in the junction unmatched. The library came from the immunoSEQ multiplex PCR assay. Adaptive Biotechnologies performed TCRbeta CDR3 sequencing at survey depth and reported CDR3 sequences, V/J genes, productive frequency, and template counts. Amplification of TCR beta CDR3 regions was performed from genomic DNA rather than from RNA. Per the source publication's procedure: Jensen-Shannon divergence was used to quantify pairwise repertoire overlap between tissues, with a value of 1 meaning complete divergence and a value of 0 meaning identical repertoires. Tissues were grouped by single-linkage agglomerative hierarchical clustering of pairwise JSD values, and the clustering results were shown as dendrograms. GLIPH2 was applied to all patient samples using simulation_depth 1000, kmer_min_depth 3, and cdr3_length_cutoff 8, and only groups with more than two unique CDR3s were retained. A standardized tissue-overlap score was calculated by extrapolating Jaccard GLIPH-group overlap across patients to a standard repertoire size of 1000 clones. Linear mixed-effect models, with tissue as a fixed effect and individual as a random effect, were used to test how diversity related to clinical or experimental variables. TCRdb provides this immuneACCESS table in a form limited to in-frame rearrangements. Some clones are lacking; in checked studies, under half of them reflect an unresolved V gene, and why the rest are absent is not known. V, J and clone size were drawn from that table, and D and trimming were deduced from the DNA. The sample table shows 15,000 to 20,000 clones, and 70% are seen once. The ten largest make up roughly 0.94% of the sample.

This clone was detected a few times. Its recognized antigen is unknown. In this entry, gene names and germline sequences are mouse ones. The read ends 1 residue early relative to the CDR3; the germline J gene fills the gap. Before genomic DNA isolation with the DNeasy Blood & Tissue Kit, mouse tissues were minced with razor blades in buffered saline. In this chain, TRBV31 is recombined with TRBJ1-3; a stretch of 9 junction bases matches TRBD1. Sample: spleen. This receptor was taken from a female BALB/c mouse in good health. The strain's MHC haplotype is H2-d. Incomplete CDR3 DNA: TGTGCCTGGAGTCTACACAGGGGGCGTTCTGGAAATACGCTCTAT. Its protein reads: CAWSLHRGRSGNTLY. The complete CDR3 sequence is CAWSLHRGRSGNTLYF.